These 12 T cell receptor beta chains were sequenced from one sample in a study of response to subunit inactivated influenza vaccine. TCRdb called the RT-PCR reads again in MiXCR, with one record for every CDR3 protein. The repertoire holds 650,000 to 800,000 distinct CDR3 sequences, roughly 14% seen once, with roughly 6.4% in the top ten. Sequences were derived from PBMCs from blood, sampled roughly 15 days before vaccination. The receptors here all came from a man aged 50 to 59 who received an inactivated influenza vaccine.

This sequence joins TRBV12-3 or TRBV12-4 and TRBJ2-5; 12 bases match TRBD2. With V trimmed by 6 bases and J by 5 bases, 7 bases remained unmatched. The CDR3 covers 15 residues. Written as DNA, the CDR3 is TGTGCCAGCAGCTCTAGCGGGGGGGCCTTGGAGACCCAGTACTTC. It translates to CASSSSGGALETQYF.

This clonotype showed up many times. This chain links TRBV5-1 with TRBJ1-1; D gene unclear. The ends were cut back, 4 bases at V and 3 bases at J, with 4 bases in the middle. Germline V gene data show CDR1 as SGHRS and CDR2 as YFSETQ. The CDR3 loop spans 11 amino acids. The CDR3 nucleotides are TGCGCCAGCAGCGAGGACACTGAAGCTTTCTTT. As protein: CASSEDTEAFF.

V is TRBV6-2 or TRBV6-3 and J is TRBJ1-2; D is unclear. The CDR3 is 10 residues long. Germline CDR1 and CDR2: MNHEY and SVGEGT. Deletions cut 6 bases from V and 6 bases from J, with 5 bases between. In DNA form, the CDR3 reads TGTGCCAGCAGGAGGAATGGCTACACCTTC. Protein: CASRRNGYTF.

The V gene is TRBV7-9, the J gene TRBJ2-5; 7 positions match TRBD1. The CDR3 has 15 residues. The V and J ends lost 5 bases and 5 bases, in that order; junction bases with no gene match: 11. Germline V gives CDR1 SEHNR, CDR2 FQNEAQ (reference sequence). The DNA of the CDR3 is TGTGCCAGCAGCATCCTCGGGACAGTCGGGGAGACCCAGTACTTC. It translates to CASSILGTVGETQYF.

The sample holds many counts of this clonotype. This chain uses TRBV20-1 with TRBJ2-1; D uncertain. This CDR3 spans 14 amino acids. Between the trimmed V and J ends, which lost 6 bases and 5 bases, there was a span of 17 bases. Germline V gene lookup returns CDR1 DFQATT and CDR2 SNEGSKA (reference sequence). The chain's CDR3 is CSAPRGSYNNEQFF. The CDR3 DNA follows: TGCAGTGCCCCCCGAGGCAGCTATAACAATGAGCAGTTCTTC.

Concerning this clonotype itself: A clone one base away is much larger, so this may be a read error. The CDR3 end shows no conserved phenylalanine or tryptophan, and so a read error is likely. The chain carries TRBV7-2 and TRBJ1-1; possibly TRBD1 for D (6 bases). Trimming removed 2 bases from V and 4 bases from J, with 14 bases in between. Germline values: CDR1 SGHTA, CDR2 FQGNSA. The CDR3 is 15 residues long. The CDR3 DNA reads TGTGCCAGCAGCTTAATCATGGGGGCAGGCACTGAAGCTTTCCTT. Protein sequence: CASSLIMGAGTEAFL.

There are a few counts of this clonotype. This chain joins TRBV5-1 and TRBJ2-1; 14 positions agree with TRBD2. CDR3 length: 16 amino acids. V shed 2 bases and J 7 bases; nucleotides not matched to a gene: 5. From germline, CDR1 is SGHRS and CDR2 YFSETQ. The DNA for the CDR3 is TGCGCCAGCAGCTTTACGGGACTAGCGGGAGATAATGAGCAGTTCTTC. As protein: CASSFTGLAGDNEQFF. The full variable domain, in which reference TRBV5-1 and TRBJ2-1 provide the parts outside the CDR3, is KAGVTQTPRYLIKTRGQQVTLSCSPISGHRSVSWYQQTPGQGLQFLFEYFSETQRNKGNFPGRFSGRQFSNSRSEMNVSTLELGDSALYLCASSFTGLAGDNEQFFGPGTRLTVL.

This clonotype was seen more than once but under ten times. The chain combines TRBV12-3 or TRBV12-4 with TRBJ1-5, with D perhaps TRBD1 (5 bases). With 4 bases removed from V and 11 bases from J, the gap between germline ends came to 15 bases. CDR3 size: 13 residues. The CDR3, as DNA: TGTGCCAGCAGTTGGGGGTCCTCAGAGGCCCAGCATTTT. Amino acid sequence: CASSWGSSEAQHF.

This clonotype has just a few counts. The chain couples TRBV20-1 to TRBJ2-7; D uncertain. Between the trimmed V and J ends, which lost 3 bases and 0 bases, there was a span of 6 bases. The CDR3 runs to 12 residues. CDR1 is DFQATT and CDR2 is SNEGSKA in the germline V gene (reference sequence). CDR3 loop: CSARPSSYEQYF. CDR3 sequence (DNA): TGCAGTGCTAGGCCAAGCTCCTACGAGCAGTACTTC.

This clonotype was counted between two and nine times. The rearrangement joins TRBV6-1 to TRBJ2-5; 9 nucleotides agree with TRBD1. The germline gives CDR1 MNHNS, CDR2 SASEGT. J was trimmed by 2 bases and V by 4 bases; bases with no gene match: 5. The CDR3 has 15 amino acids. CDR3 amino acids: CASSAGTGSQETQYF. CDR3 DNA: TGTGCCAGCAGTGCGGGGACAGGGAGTCAAGAGACCCAGTACTTC.

This clonotype came up a few times. The rearrangement joins TRBV6-1 to TRBJ2-7; 10 bases align to TRBD1. The CDR3 has 15 amino acids. V gave up 1 base and J gave up 6 bases; unmatched junction bases: 6. Germline V CDR1 and CDR2: MNHNS, SASEGT. In DNA, the CDR3 is TGTGCCAGCAGTGAAGGGGGACAGGGGACGGGCGAGCAGTACTTC. Protein sequence: CASSEGGQGTGEQYF.

This rearrangement joins TRBV24-1 to TRBJ2-7; D assignment may be TRBD1 or TRBD2 (5 bases each). The V end was cut by 4 bases, the J end by 3 bases, with 9 bases between. The CDR3 is 13 residues long. Germline CDR1 reads KGHDR; CDR2 reads SFDVKD. CDR3 DNA sequence: TGTGCCACCAGTGAGAGGGGTTTCTACGAGCAGTACTTC. Its translation: CATSERGFYEQYF.